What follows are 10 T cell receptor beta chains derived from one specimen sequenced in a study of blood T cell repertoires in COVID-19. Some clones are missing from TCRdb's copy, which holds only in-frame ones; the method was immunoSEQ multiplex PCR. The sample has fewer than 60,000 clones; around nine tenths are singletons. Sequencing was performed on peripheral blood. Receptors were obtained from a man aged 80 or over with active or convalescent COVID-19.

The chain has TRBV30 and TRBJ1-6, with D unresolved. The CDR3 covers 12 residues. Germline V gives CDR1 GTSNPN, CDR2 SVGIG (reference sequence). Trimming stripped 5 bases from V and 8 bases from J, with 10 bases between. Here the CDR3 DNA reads TGTGCCTGGGCCCGTGAGGATTCACCCCTCCACTTT. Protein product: CAWAREDSPLHF. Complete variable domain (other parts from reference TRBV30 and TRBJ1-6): SQTIHQWPATLVQPVGSPLSLECTVEGTSNPNLYWYRQAAGRGLQLLFYSVGIGQISSEVPQNLSASRPQDRQFILSSKKLLLSDSGFYLCAWAREDSPLHFGNGTRLTVT.

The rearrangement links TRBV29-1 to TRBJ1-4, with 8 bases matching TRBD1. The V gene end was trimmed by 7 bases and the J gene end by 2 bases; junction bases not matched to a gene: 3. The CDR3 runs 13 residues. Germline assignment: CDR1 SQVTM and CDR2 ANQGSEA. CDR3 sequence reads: CSGRTGTNEKLFF. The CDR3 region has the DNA TGCAGCGGCAGGACAGGGACTAATGAAAAACTGTTTTTT.

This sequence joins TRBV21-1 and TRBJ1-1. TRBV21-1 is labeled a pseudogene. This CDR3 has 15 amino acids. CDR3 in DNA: TGTGCCAGCAGCAAACATGCCAATCGGGGGACTGAAGCTTTCTTT. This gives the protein CASSKHANRGTEAFF.

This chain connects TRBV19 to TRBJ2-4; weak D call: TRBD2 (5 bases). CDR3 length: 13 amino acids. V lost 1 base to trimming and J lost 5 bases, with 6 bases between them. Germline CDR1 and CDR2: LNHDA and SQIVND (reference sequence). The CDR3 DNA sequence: TGTGCCAGTAGTATAGTGGGAGAAAACATTCAGTACTTC. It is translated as CASSIVGENIQYF.

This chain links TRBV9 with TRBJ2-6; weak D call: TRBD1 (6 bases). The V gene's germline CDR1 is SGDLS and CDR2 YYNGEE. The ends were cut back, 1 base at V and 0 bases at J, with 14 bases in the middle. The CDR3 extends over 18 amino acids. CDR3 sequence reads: CASSVRAGDLSGANVLTF. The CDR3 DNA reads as TGTGCCAGCAGCGTACGGGCAGGGGACCTCTCTGGGGCCAACGTCCTGACTTTC.

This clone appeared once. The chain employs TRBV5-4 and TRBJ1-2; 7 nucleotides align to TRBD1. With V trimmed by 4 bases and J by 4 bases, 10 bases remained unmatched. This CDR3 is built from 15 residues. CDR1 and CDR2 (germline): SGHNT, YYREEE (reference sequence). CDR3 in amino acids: CASSPGGTDLYGYTF. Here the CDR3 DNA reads TGTGCCAGCAGCCCGGGGGGGACAGACCTCTATGGCTACACCTTC.

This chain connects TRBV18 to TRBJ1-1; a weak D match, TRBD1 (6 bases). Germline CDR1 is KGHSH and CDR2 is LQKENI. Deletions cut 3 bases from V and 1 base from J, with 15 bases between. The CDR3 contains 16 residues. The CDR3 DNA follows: TGTGCCAGCTCACCCCTCGGGGGGGGCGGGAACACTGAAGCTTTCTTT. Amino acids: CASSPLGGGGNTEAFF.

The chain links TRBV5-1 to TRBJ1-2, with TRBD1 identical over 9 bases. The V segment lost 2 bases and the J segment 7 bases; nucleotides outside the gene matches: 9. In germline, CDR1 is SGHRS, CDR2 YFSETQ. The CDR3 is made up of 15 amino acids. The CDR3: CASSFRTGDVGGYTF. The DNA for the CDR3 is TGCGCCAGCAGCTTTAGGACAGGGGATGTGGGTGGCTACACCTTC.

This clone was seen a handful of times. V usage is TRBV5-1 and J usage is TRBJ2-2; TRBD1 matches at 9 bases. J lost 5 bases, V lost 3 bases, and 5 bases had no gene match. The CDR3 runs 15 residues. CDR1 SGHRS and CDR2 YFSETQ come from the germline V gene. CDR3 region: CASSSRQGGTGELFF. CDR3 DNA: TGCGCCAGCAGCTCCCGACAGGGGGGAACCGGGGAGCTGTTTTTT.

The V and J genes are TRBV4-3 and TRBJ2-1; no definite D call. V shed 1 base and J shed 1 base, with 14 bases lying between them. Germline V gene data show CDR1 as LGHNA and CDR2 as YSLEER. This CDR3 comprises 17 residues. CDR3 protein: CASSQASSVPSYNEQFF. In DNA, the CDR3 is TGCGCCAGCAGCCAAGCATCGTCGGTTCCTTCCTACAATGAGCAGTTCTTC.